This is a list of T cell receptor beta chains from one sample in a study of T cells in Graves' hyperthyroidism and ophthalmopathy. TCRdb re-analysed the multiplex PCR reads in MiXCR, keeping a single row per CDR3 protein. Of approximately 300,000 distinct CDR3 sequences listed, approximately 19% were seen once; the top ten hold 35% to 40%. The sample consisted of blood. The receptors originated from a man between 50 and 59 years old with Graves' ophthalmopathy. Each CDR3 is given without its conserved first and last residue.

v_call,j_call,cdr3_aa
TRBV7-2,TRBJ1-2,ASSLATAAGGYT
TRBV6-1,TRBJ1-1,ASTGLGTEAF
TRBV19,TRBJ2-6,ASSIRGQKYSGANVLT
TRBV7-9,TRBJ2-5,ASSLARVIQETQY
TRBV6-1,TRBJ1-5,ASSSLGQAYNQPQH
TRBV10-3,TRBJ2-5,AISGGQGDEY
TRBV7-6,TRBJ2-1,ASSSVAGGHNEQF
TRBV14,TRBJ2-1,ASSQDLEGKQF
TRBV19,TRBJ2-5,ASSRTSGETQY
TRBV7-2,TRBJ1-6,ASSGDSGVNSPLH
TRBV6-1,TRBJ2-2,ARESSGRVGELF
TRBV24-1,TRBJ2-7,ATSDDLVDEQY
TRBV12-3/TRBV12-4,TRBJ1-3,ASSPGGADTIY
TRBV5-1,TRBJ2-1,ASSGTGYRSYNEQF
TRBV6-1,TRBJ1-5,ASSESGANNQPQH
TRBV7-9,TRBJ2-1,ASSGAGGPLREQF
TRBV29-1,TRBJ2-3,SVEPVNTDTQY
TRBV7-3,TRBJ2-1,ASSLLGGASRVGGTSSYNEQF
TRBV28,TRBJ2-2,ASRAWGGANTGELF
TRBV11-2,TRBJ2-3,ASSPFHGADTQY
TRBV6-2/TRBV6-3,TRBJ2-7,ASSYLTGSSYEQY
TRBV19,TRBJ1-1,ASSIRGQRNTEAF
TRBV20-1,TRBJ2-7,SARLAPPNYEQY
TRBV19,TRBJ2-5,ASQVSPGGGETQY
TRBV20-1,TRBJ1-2,SAFRTGHGYT
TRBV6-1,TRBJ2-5,ASSPSRPNQETQY
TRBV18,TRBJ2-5,ASSPSLAGSGETQY
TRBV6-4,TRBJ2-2,ASPSTGELF
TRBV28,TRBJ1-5,ASSLPTPGPQH
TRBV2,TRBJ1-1,ASLRGAEAF
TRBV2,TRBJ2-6,ASTSLGARVTFPGANVLT
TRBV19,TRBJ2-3,ASKSTSGSKDTQY
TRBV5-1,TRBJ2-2,ASSLVGTGELF
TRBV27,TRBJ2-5,ASSHRVGETQY
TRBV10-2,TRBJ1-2,ASSSTGDYGYT
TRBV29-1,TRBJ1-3,SVEEWGAGNTIY
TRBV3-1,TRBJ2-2,ASSQESVTGELF
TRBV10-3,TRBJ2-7,AISGQGNEQY
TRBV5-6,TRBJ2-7,ASSLDRAGEQY
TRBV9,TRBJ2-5,ASSGPGLQETQY
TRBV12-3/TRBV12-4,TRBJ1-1,ASRQGGGNTEAF
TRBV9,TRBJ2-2,ASSVVFGELF
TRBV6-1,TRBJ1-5,ASSLGPSTPQH
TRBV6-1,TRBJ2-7,ASSRRLAGVREQY
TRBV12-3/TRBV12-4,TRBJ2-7,ASSPPGPSYEQY
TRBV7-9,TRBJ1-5,ASSPGTGRSNQPQH
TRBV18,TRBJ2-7,ASSPPLQGRHEQY
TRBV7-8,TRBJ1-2,ASSMTAAAAGGYT
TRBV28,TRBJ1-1,ASSLENTEAF